This paragraph reports one T cell receptor beta chain. This entry is derived from a study of T cells expressing NK-cell markers. Study context: Obtained from sorted CD3+CD56+NKG2C+, CD3+CD56+NKG2C- and CD3+CD56-NKG2C+ T cells were the TCR beta repertoires. With respect to HCMV, most of the eight sequenced donors were seropositive, and one was seronegative.

The CDR3 loop spans 15 amino acids. Per the germline V gene, CDR1 is SGHAT and CDR2 is FQDESV (reference sequence). UMIs accompanied the 5'RACE template switching by which TCR beta cDNA was made. For each CDR3 protein, TCRdb gives one entry from its re-call of the 5' RACE reads, without DNA. In total, the table holds 200,000 to 300,000 distinct CDR3 sequences. The chain joins TRBV11-1 to TRBJ1-2; the TCRdb call, TRBD1, lacks DNA for checking. The receptor was isolated from a woman between 18 and 70 years old in good health. Sequences were obtained from blood T cells: a sorted CD56 or NKG2C T cell subset, CD4+ or CD8+ T cells, or bulk PBMC T cells (not recorded which). CDR3 sequence reads: CASSLAPDRRYGYTF. Supplemented by reference TRBV11-1 and TRBJ1-2, the full variable domain reads EAEVAQSPRYKITEKSQAVAFWCDPISGHATLYWYRQILGQGPELLVQFQDESVVDDSQLPKDRFSAERLKGVDSTLKIQPAELGDSAMYLCASSLAPDRRYGYTFGSGTRLTVV.